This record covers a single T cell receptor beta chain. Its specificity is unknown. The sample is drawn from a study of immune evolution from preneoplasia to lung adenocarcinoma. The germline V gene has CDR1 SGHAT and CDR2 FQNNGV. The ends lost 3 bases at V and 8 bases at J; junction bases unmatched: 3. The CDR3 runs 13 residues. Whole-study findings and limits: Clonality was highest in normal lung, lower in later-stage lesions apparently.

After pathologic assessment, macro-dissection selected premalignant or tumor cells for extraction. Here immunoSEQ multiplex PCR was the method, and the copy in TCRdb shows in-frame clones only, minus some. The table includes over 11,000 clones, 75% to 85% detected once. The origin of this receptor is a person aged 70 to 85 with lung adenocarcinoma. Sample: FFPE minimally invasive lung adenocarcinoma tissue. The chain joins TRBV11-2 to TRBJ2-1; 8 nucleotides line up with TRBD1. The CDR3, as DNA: TGTGCCAGCAGCTTTCAGGGGGCGGATGAGCAGTTCTTC. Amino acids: CASSFQGADEQFF.